This T cell receptor (beta chain) was identified in a study of post-analysis software for immune sequencing data (dated by TCRdb to 2015 to 2017). For the wider study: Disease courses on record covered relapsing-remitting, secondary progressive and progressive-relapsing multiple sclerosis, though some patients had no subtype annotation. A subset of samples was prepared in parallel using single-end sample barcoding, then pooled and co-amplified after Illumina adapter ligation. Patient repertoires were compared against about twelve previously published healthy control repertoires from donors aged about 6 to 25 years. Findings and caveats that apply to the study as a whole: Strong co-clustering of samples prepared in the same batch was shown by direct clustering with F measure, prompting a batch-effect correction. Significantly lower normalized Chao1 diversity was found in multiple sclerosis patients than in controls, suggesting substantial peripheral T-cell clonal expansion. The control group was slightly older than the multiple sclerosis patient group. Patients showed significantly higher frequencies than controls for a few TRBV segments, among them TRBV5-6, TRBV5-1 and TRBV20-1.

Library construction relied on PCR. The reads were generated on an Illumina HiSeq 2500. To reduce PCR and sequencing biases, unique molecular identifiers were incorporated into the TCR beta cDNA libraries. Roughly 0.5 million cDNA molecules were obtained per 1 to 10 million input T cells, so each molecule approximated one T cell. The same protocol used for the earlier healthy control dataset was applied to prepare and sequence the patient libraries. Within a given batch, samples were prepared together, multiplexed and sequenced on the same HiSeq lane. On the authors' methods: MIGEC was used to process the raw barcoded reads, and molecular identifier groups with only a single read were discarded before consensus assembly and CDR3 extraction. VDJtools was used for post-analysis of the clonotype tables, and diversity was normalized by down-sampling every dataset to the size of the smallest sample. To correct batch-related cross-sample contamination, repertoire overlap clustering matched CDR3 amino acid sequences but not nucleotide sequences. The public reads were reanalyzed by TCRdb: fastp trimming at Q25, MiXCR alignment, in-frame beta chains only. Rows matching on CDR3 protein sequence are summarized as one entry with the most common DNA and genes. For this entry, the V and J calls and clone size follow TCRdb and not the study's own pipeline. This sample lists hundreds of thousands of distinct CDR3 sequences; 53% were detected once. Of the sample, roughly 4.4% falls within the top ten clones.

Comments on this clonotype: Its antigen remains unidentified. No per-base quality is available; no much larger clone lies one base away.

From the germline V gene, CDR1 is SGDLS and CDR2 is YYNGEE. Cut back by 0 bases and 3 bases, the V and J ends lie 10 bases apart. From the cysteine through the phenylalanine, the CDR3 covers 14 amino acids. The CDR3 DNA has 42 bases and is translated from base 1. TCR beta repertoires were profiled from peripheral blood of more than ten young patients with multiple sclerosis to demonstrate the VDJtools post-analysis software. The patients with multiple sclerosis were children and adolescents between about 6 and 17 years of age. This receptor was obtained from a girl aged 5 to 17 with multiple sclerosis. The chain joins TRBV9 to TRBJ2-7, and the D gene may be TRBD2, 5 bases matching. Sequencing input: blood. The bases read TGTGCCAGCAGCGTAGTTCCCGAGGGCTACGAGCAGTACTTC. Its protein is CASSVVPEGYEQYF.